The clone carrying this TCR beta chain was found a few times. The sample belongs to a study of T cell responses to AZD1222 COVID-19 vaccine. This CDR3 has 12 residues. Germline-derived CDR1 and CDR2 are MDHEN and SYDVKM. The germline V and J ends were trimmed by 7 bases and 0 bases, with 4 bases remaining between them. Repertoires were generated with immunoSEQ multiplex PCR, while TCRdb's copy carries only in-frame clones and drops some. The top ten clones hold 5.5% to 6% of a sample with 150,000 to 180,000 clones, 86% of them seen once. The rearrangement uses TRBV28 and TRBJ1-3; D unresolved. The receptor comes from an adult in good health. The starting material was peripheral blood, obtained on day 0 of MenACWY control vaccination. The CDR3 loop reads CASTRSGNTIYF. CDR3 coding DNA: TGTGCCAGCACCCGCTCTGGAAACACCATATATTTT. Drawing the rest from reference TRBV28 and TRBJ1-3, the complete variable domain is DVKVTQSSRYLVKRTGEKVFLECVQDMDHENMFWYRQDPGLGLRLIYFSYDVKMKEKGDIPEGYSVSREKKERFSLILESASTNQTSMYLCASTRSGNTIYFGEGSWLTVV.